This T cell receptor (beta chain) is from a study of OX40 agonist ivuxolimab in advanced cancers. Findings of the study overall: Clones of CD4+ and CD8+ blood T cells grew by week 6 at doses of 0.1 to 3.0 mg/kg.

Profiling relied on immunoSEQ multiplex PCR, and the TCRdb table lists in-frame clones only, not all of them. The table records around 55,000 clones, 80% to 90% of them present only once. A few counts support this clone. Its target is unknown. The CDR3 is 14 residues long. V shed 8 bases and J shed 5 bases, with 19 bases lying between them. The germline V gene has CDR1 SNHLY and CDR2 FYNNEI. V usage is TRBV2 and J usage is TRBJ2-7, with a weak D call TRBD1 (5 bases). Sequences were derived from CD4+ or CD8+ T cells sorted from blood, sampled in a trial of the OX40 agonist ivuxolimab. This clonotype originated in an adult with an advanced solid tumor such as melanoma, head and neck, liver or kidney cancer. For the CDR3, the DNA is TGTGCCAGCGTCGGTGATTGGGGCACTCACGAGCAGTACGTC. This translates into CASVGDWGTHEQYV.